The next 16 T cell receptor beta chains were all read from a single sample in a study of memory CD4+ T cells and cytomegalovirus serostatus. Assay: immunoSEQ multiplex PCR; the TCRdb copy retains only in-frame clones and omits some. The table records 46,000 or so clones, around 74% of them present only once. The sort gate was single viable CD3+CD4+CD8-CD45RO+ cells for memory CD4+ T cells. The specimen sequenced was memory CD4+ T cells from blood. The receptor set was obtained from an adult in good health and CMV-seronegative.

CDR3 nucleotide sequence: TGTGCCAGCAGCTTAGGACTGGCGAGCACTGAAGCTTTCTTT. Its translation is CASSLGLASTEAFF. The gene calls are TRBV7-2 and TRBJ1-1; D uncertain. V lost 1 base, J lost 4 bases, and 10 bases lay in between. Germline V gene data show CDR1 as SGHTA and CDR2 as FQGNSA. This CDR3 comprises 14 residues.

V gene TRBV7-6 combines with J gene TRBJ1-5; D perhaps matches TRBD1 (5 bases). Trimming cost V 0 bases and J 3 bases, with 9 bases left between them. The CDR3 covers 15 residues. Germline loops: CDR1 SGHVS, CDR2 FNYEAQ. The CDR3 bases are TGTGCCAGCAGCTTAGCAGAGGGGACCAATCAGCCCCAGCATTTT. Translated: CASSLAEGTNQPQHF.

The V gene is TRBV2, the J gene TRBJ1-4; D gene uncertain. Germline V gene lookup returns CDR1 SNHLY and CDR2 FYNNEI. V dropped 4 bases and J dropped 1 base, with 10 bases sitting between them. This CDR3 is built from 15 residues. In DNA form, the CDR3 reads TGTGCCAGCAGTGTCAGCGGCGGAACTAATGAAAAACTGTTTTTT. It is translated as CASSVSGGTNEKLFF.

A single count supports this clone. The CDR3 bases are TGCAGCGTTGAAGATAGGGCGGGACAGGGTCCCTATGGCTACACCTTC. Protein product: CSVEDRAGQGPYGYTF. This chain connects TRBV29-1 to TRBJ1-2, with TRBD1 matching 9 bases. The trim removed 0 bases at V and 4 bases at J, leaving 9 bases unmatched. Per germline, CDR1 SQVTM and CDR2 ANQGSEA. The CDR3 contains 16 residues.

The rearrangement joins TRBV6-5 to TRBJ1-2; a possible D gene is TRBD1 (6 bases). V dropped 7 bases and J dropped 4 bases, with 19 bases sitting between them. CDR1 and CDR2 from the germline V gene are MNHEY and SVGAGI. The CDR3 covers 15 residues. CDR3 sequence reads: CASTRGGVGAYGYTF. The CDR3 coding sequence is TGTGCCAGCACCCGAGGGGGGGTTGGGGCCTATGGCTACACCTTC.

The CDR3 DNA is TGTGCCAGCAGCTTCTCCGGGGCCACCGGGGAGCTGTTTTTT. Protein: CASSFSGATGELFF. The chain combines TRBV7-9 with TRBJ2-2; possibly TRBD1 or TRBD2 for D (5 bases each). This CDR3 comprises 14 residues. Germline V gene data show CDR1 as SEHNR and CDR2 as FQNEAQ (reference sequence). Between the trimmed V and J ends, which lost 3 bases and 4 bases, there was a span of 9 bases.

CDR3 sequence reads: CASSVQGVIGNTIYF. The CDR3 DNA is TGCGCCAGCAGCGTCCAGGGGGTAATTGGAAACACCATATATTTT. V and J are TRBV4-1 and TRBJ1-3; 7 bases are shared with TRBD1. Trimming cost V 5 bases and J 3 bases; bases outside gene matches: 7. Germline V gives CDR1 MGHRA, CDR2 YSYEKL. The CDR3 is made up of 15 amino acids.

This chain links TRBV5-1 with TRBJ1-2; 8 bases are a match to TRBD1. V lost 4 bases and J lost 5; bases outside the gene matches: 10. CDR3 length: 15 amino acids. From germline, CDR1 is SGHRS and CDR2 YFSETQ. The CDR3 region is CASSPSPGQAYGYTF. CDR3 bases: TGCGCCAGCAGCCCGTCCCCGGGACAGGCATATGGCTACACCTTC.

The rearrangement links TRBV2 to TRBJ2-5, with D uncertain. Trimming took off 1 base at V and 0 bases at J, with 9 bases between the two ends. The CDR3 totals 15 residues. Germline V CDR1 and CDR2: SNHLY, FYNNEI. The DNA for the CDR3 is TGTGCCAGCAGTGAAGTCTTGCCAGACCAAGAGACCCAGTACTTC. It translates to CASSEVLPDQETQYF.

The chain recombines TRBV25-1 with TRBJ2-1; D possibly uses TRBD1 or TRBD2 (5 bases each). This CDR3 is 16 amino acids long. Trimming took off 1 base at V and 1 base at J, with 11 bases between the two ends. Looked up from germline, CDR1 is MGHDK and CDR2 is SYGVNS. The CDR3 nucleotides read TGTGCCAGCAGTGAATTCCAGGGAGTTTCCTACAATGAGCAGTTCTTC. Translating it yields CASSEFQGVSYNEQFF.

This chain joins TRBV5-4 and TRBJ2-3; D is possibly TRBD2 (6 bases). V shed 3 bases and J shed 1 base, with 15 bases lying between them. Germline-derived CDR1 and CDR2 are SGHNT and YYREEE (reference sequence). The CDR3 sequence is 16 residues long. Written as DNA, the CDR3 is TGTGCCAGCAGCTGGATAGGAGGGATGGGCACAGATACGCAGTATTTT. It translates to CASSWIGGMGTDTQYF.

CDR3 DNA sequence: TGTGCCAGCAGCTCCTGGGGGGTAGCGGACGAGCAGTTCTTC. Its translation is CASSSWGVADEQFF. This chain joins TRBV7-9 and TRBJ2-1, with D tentatively TRBD2 (6 bases). Trimming removed 4 bases at V and 10 bases at J, with 17 bases between. The CDR3 consists of 14 residues. The germline gives CDR1 SEHNR, CDR2 FQNEAQ (reference sequence).

This clone has just one count. J is TRBJ2-5 and V is TRBV4-1, with 7 bases aligning to TRBD2. J lost 4 bases, V lost 4 bases, and 12 bases had no gene match. The CDR3 consists of 16 residues. Germline V CDR1 and CDR2: MGHRA, YSYEKL. The DNA of the CDR3 is TGCGCCAGCAGCCGAGGGGAAGCAAGCGGGGTAGAGACCCAGTACTTC. This encodes CASSRGEASGVETQYF.

CDR3 nucleotide sequence: TGCGCCAGCAGCCAGGGCGGGGCTTCGCAAGAGACCCAGTACTTC. Protein sequence: CASSQGGASQETQYF. The chain links TRBV5-1 to TRBJ2-5; a possible D gene is TRBD2 (6 bases). The CDR3 runs 15 residues. The V end lost 4 bases, the J end lost 2 bases, and 15 bases lay between the germline ends. Germline V gene sequence: CDR1 SGHRS, CDR2 YFSETQ.

The chain is built from TRBV6-6 and TRBJ2-7; 8 bases agree with TRBD2. The CDR3 runs to 16 residues. CDR1 and CDR2 (germline): MNHNY, SVGAGI (reference sequence). The trim removed 5 bases at V and 5 bases at J, leaving 14 bases unmatched. CDR3 residues: CASSARTGGRVNEQYF. The CDR3 bases are TGTGCCAGCAGTGCGCGAACGGGGGGGAGGGTTAACGAGCAGTACTTC.

The chain links TRBV11-2 to TRBJ1-4; D unresolved. CDR1 SGHAT and CDR2 FQNNGV come from the germline V gene. V was trimmed by 0 bases and J by 0 bases, leaving 8 bases between them. This CDR3 has 16 amino acids. CDR3 sequence reads: CASSLDRAATNEKLFF. In DNA, the CDR3 is TGTGCCAGCAGCTTAGATCGGGCGGCAACTAATGAAAAACTGTTTTTT. Variable domain in full (rest from reference TRBV11-2 and TRBJ1-4): EAGVAQSPRYKIIEKRQSVAFWCNPISGHATLYWYQQILGQGPKLLIQFQNNGVVDDSQLPKDRFSAERLKGVDSTLKIQPAKLEDSAVYLCASSLDRAATNEKLFFGSGTQLSVL.